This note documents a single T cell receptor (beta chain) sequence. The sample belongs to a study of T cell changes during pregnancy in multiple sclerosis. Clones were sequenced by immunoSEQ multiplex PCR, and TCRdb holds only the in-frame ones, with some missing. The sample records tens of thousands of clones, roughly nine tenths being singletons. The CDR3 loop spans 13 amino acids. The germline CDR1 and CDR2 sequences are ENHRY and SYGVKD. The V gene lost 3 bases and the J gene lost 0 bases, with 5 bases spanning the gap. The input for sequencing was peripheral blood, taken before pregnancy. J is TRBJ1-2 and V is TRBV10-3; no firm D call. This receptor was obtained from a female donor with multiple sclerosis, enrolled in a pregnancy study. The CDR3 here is CAISEGANYGYTF. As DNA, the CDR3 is TGTGCCATCAGTGAAGGAGCTAACTATGGCTACACCTTC.